This TCR beta chain was identified in a study of cytomegalovirus exposure and HLA in healthy donors (dated by TCRdb to 2016 to 2017). Turning to the overall study: According to an earlier analysis of 587 of the donors, 200 million or so T cells yielded 90 million to 140 million unique TCR beta sequences and approximately 280 Gb of sequence data. An early release covering 550 to 650 HLA-typed donors comprised 250 to 350 gigabases of sequencing data and approximately 85 million unique TCR sequences. Of the roughly 410 genotyped donors, over 80% were placed in the genetic ancestry cluster associated with self-reported Caucasian donors. The aim of the study was to test whether cataloging public T cell receptors could identify signatures of past pathogen exposure. The T cell repertoires of 666 subjects were profiled by immunosequencing and related to cytomegalovirus serostatus. Along with the approximately 700-subject first cohort, a separate validation cohort of around 110 different subjects was used. To predict cytomegalovirus infection status, the study brought together high-throughput TCR immunosequencing, statistical association of individual TCRs with disease status, and machine learning. In a later analysis, previously published TCR beta repertoires from several hundred donors were re-analyzed and high-resolution HLA genotyping was added so that TCR occurrence patterns could be studied. Rather than drawing on any new phenotypic data, the later analysis identified candidate immune exposures from TCR beta sequences and the way those sequences occurred across donors. An earlier analysis of 450 to 750 of the donors used high-throughput TCR beta sequencing to judge whether each TCR beta V gene segment behaved as functional or pseudogenic. Donor age, sex, ethnicity and CMV serostatus were compiled alongside the repertoire data. A later genetic analysis took genome-wide SNP genotypes for about 65% of the 666 donors and used that subset as a discovery cohort. All discovery cohort repertoires had been generated on a single sequencing platform. HLA typing covered class I and class II loci at four-digit resolution. Typing coverage differed by locus: A, B, C, DRB1 and DQB1 were typed in about 620-630 donors, DQA1 in 522, DPA1 in 600 to 610, and DPB1 in just under 490. About five DR-DQ haplotypes were treated as single units for association and clustering because of strong linkage in the cohort. Among 398 genotyped donors of the cohort, an average of around 220,000 unique TCR beta nucleotide sequences was sequenced per donor, of which roughly 17% were non-productive. General conclusions and limits of the study: Presence/absence analyses assumed roughly uniform sequencing depth across donors, an assumption that may not hold. Linkage disequilibrium might explain the correlated functional status among segregating V segments, but an unknown experimental factor could not be excluded. A cluster of highly shared sequence variants was judged likely to represent a technical artifact of the sequencing pipeline. In this cohort, only TCR beta chains were sequenced, and detectable features were limited by the absence of alpha or paired-chain data. It was suggested by the authors that the approach could potentially be generalized to other disease states and immunological phenotypes. In a later genetic analysis, fewer N-insertions in productive TCRs were reported among donors in an Asian-associated ancestry cluster than the roughly 640-donor mean. A later analysis found that HLA-associated TCR beta chains were more clonally expanded and had lower generation probabilities than equally common non-associated chains. According to a later analysis, TCR association rates differed among HLA loci, with DRB1 alleles showing the most associated TCRs and HLA-C alleles showing the fewest. A later analysis found that most CMV-associated TCR beta chains appeared HLA-restricted, with HLA associations seemingly driven largely by CMV exposure. The study listed 150 to 200 TCR beta chains as associated with cytomegalovirus. Some IMGT-functional V segments, including TRBV6-2 and TRBV6-3, could not be distinguished by the 87-base-pair reads and were therefore excluded. The classifier was reported to diagnose cytomegalovirus status with high specificity and sensitivity in both the original cohort and the validation cohort. Assigning TCR associations to individual alleles was difficult when HLA alleles, especially DR and DQ, strongly co-occurred. The only immune exposure information available for the cohort was CMV serostatus. Three of the identified cytomegalovirus-associated TCR beta chains were confirmed in vitro to be specific for cytomegalovirus antigens. In a later analysis, about 17,000 TCR beta sequences were associated with specific HLA alleles at a false discovery rate of 0.05. According to a later analysis, parvovirus B19, influenza, CMV and Epstein-Barr virus appeared linked to several top co-occurrence clusters. About 15 rarely observed V segments, including chromosome 9 orphons, were excluded from the earlier analysis of a few hundred of the donors because counts were too low. In a later genetic analysis, a missense DCLRE1C variant was associated with V-gene and J-gene trimming of TCR beta chains, and the association was replicated in an independent cohort. Because HLA typing was missing for some donors at each locus, association tests included only the typed subset. Across donors, most TCR sequences were observed very rarely, whereas some public TCRs were present in many individuals. A further reported finding was that TCR beta sequences accurately predicted the HLA-A and HLA-B alleles for most subjects in the first cohort. Broadly in line with IMGT annotations, most TCR beta V segments showed up in productive rearrangements about 87% or about 30% of the time in an earlier analysis of approximately 600 of the donors.

The CDR3 contains 14 residues, cysteine and phenylalanine counted. Only the CDR3 DNA is retained, 42 bases long and in frame from the first base. V is clipped by 2 bases and J by 5 bases, and the sequence between their germline boundaries is 10 bases long. From the germline V gene, CDR1 is KGHSH and CDR2 is LQKENI. Regarding this clone: The antigen it recognizes is unknown. Base qualities are not recorded, but no much larger clone differs from it by a single base.

Preparation of the library involved the immunoSEQ multiplex PCR assay. A mixture of 60 forward primers for TCR Vbeta segments and 13 reverse primers for TCR Jbeta segments was used in the multiplex PCR. The CDR3 region of rearranged TCR beta genes was amplified from genomic DNA with a multiplex PCR assay. The Illumina HiSeq System was used to sequence the amplified TCR beta libraries as 87-base-pair reads. From the authors' description of their analysis: A later analysis counted tens of millions of unique TCR beta chains across the 700 or so repertoires, and 9.5 million to 11 million of these chains were shared by at least two donors. A nearest-neighbor algorithm error-corrected the raw reads and collapsed the reads into unique sequences, merging closely related sequences to remove PCR and sequencing errors. Alignment of CDR3 sequences to IMGT reference sequences was used to assign V, D and J gene segments. Each retained sequence needed at least a six-nucleotide match to both a V gene segment and a J gene segment. A rearrangement was called productive if the CDR3 had no stop codons and remained in frame with V and J, and every other rearrangement was called non-productive. CDR3 was defined according to IMGT convention as the region running from the second conserved V-encoded cysteine to the conserved J-encoded phenylalanine. Sequences without an unambiguous match to a single V gene segment were excluded from the earlier analysis of almost 600 of the donors. An earlier analysis of fewer than 750 of the donors classified V segments as functional when productive rearrangements were above 56.7% and as segregating when the standard deviation between donors was above 5%. To diagnose cytomegalovirus status from the catalog of TCR beta chain sequences, a statistical classification framework was built. In a later analysis, TCR nucleotide sequences were compared against IMGT/GENE-DB human TR gene sequences so that V and J genes could be assigned. A later analysis assigned CDR3 sequences and most-parsimonious VDJ recombination scenarios with the TCRdist pipeline. In a later analysis, each TCR beta chain was defined by its CDR3 amino acid sequence together with its V-gene family, and reads lacking a unique V-gene family were excluded. As a way to deal with suspected cross-contamination and a sequencing artifact, a later analysis dropped 450 to 600 nucleotide sequences that were highly shared and had low generation probability. In a later analysis, a clonal expansion index was calculated for each public chain from normalized within-repertoire ranks of inferred template counts. A later analysis computed generation probabilities with a VDJ recombination model fitted to out-of-frame rearrangements, and checked the results against IGoR. Hypergeometric tests were used in a later analysis to score TCR-TCR, TCR-HLA and TCR-CMV co-occurrence, with a repertoire-size bias correction applied to the TCR pairs. To estimate false discovery rates, a later analysis permuted the HLA or CMV assignments 20 times. A later analysis grouped co-occurring TCRs with DBSCAN, adding TCRdist sequence similarity when clustering within HLA-allele-positive subsets. Co-occurrence clustering excluded repertoires with fewer than 30,000 or more than 120,000 public chains, plus five with anomalous nucleotide sharing. Entries here come from immuneACCESS through TCRdb and include only in-frame sequences with V and J called. Some clones fail to appear in such tables; in the studies checked, an unresolved V gene covers under half of the shortfall, and the cause of the remainder is unknown. V and J calls and clone size come straight from that table; D and trimming were deduced from the DNA. The sample table holds approximately 110,000 clones, of which 60% to 80% were seen once. The top ten hold about 8.5% of the sample.

The cohort comprised some 730 healthy bone marrow donors. At the time of sampling, all cohort members were nominally healthy, though unrecorded immune exposures were likely present. The donor was CMV seropositive and belonged to the group of about 290 seropositive cohort members. A peripheral blood sample was provided by each donor, and peripheral blood mononuclear cells were used for TCR beta sequencing. Genomic DNA was extracted from the blood cell samples with the Qiagen DNeasy Blood Extraction Kit. The receptor was isolated from a man aged 18 to 29 in good health and CMV-seropositive. Sequencing input: PBMCs. The chain couples TRBV18 to TRBJ1-5; the D gene is perhaps TRBD1, from 6 matching bases. The base sequence is TGTGCCAGCTCACCAGGTGCAGGGGATCAGCCCCAGCATTTT. Translated, it gives CASSPGAGDQPQHF. Reference TRBV18 and TRBJ1-5 proteins supply the regions before and after the CDR3; the full variable domain is: NAGVMQNPRHLVRRRGQEARLRCSPMKGHSHVYWYRQLPEEGLKFMVYLQKENIIDESGMPKERFSAEFPKEGPSILRIQQVVRGDSAAYFCASSPGAGDQPQHFGDGTRLSIL.